This T cell receptor beta chain was observed in a study of radiotherapy plus CTLA-4 blockade in lung cancer. As for the study in general: There were objective responses in around 18% of patients, and around 31% had disease control.

In the case of this clone: Its cognate antigen is unknown.

The CDR3 has 12 residues. CDR1 is SEHNR and CDR2 is FQNEAQ in the germline V gene (reference sequence). The ends were cut back, 5 bases at V and 6 bases at J, with 9 bases in the middle. Study findings and constraints: With interferon-beta, early dynamics of blood T cell clones were reported to best predict response.

Profiled with immunoSEQ multiplex PCR; TCRdb holds only in-frame clones, not every one. The sample lists approximately 94,000 clones, roughly four fifths seen once, with roughly 26% in the top ten. V and J are TRBV7-9 and TRBJ2-3; D is unclear. This clonotype originated in a human donor with non-small cell lung cancer that progressed on radiotherapy plus ipilimumab. The material was peripheral blood, obtained from a patient treated with radiotherapy plus ipilimumab. The CDR3 here is CASSPTGDTQYF. The DNA of the CDR3 is TGTGCCAGCAGCCCTACCGGGGATACGCAGTATTTT.